This T cell receptor (beta chain) was observed in a study of beta chain features in type 1 diabetes. The study, taken as a whole, reports: Individuals with type 1 diabetes displayed fewer insertions and more deletions at VDJ junctions.

Concerning this clone itself: Its antigen remains unidentified. The sample contains more than one DNA sequence encoding this CDR3.

Investigators reverse transcribed all isolated RNA, so they sequenced expressed TCRB transcripts. Produced via immunoSEQ multiplex PCR; TCRdb's table is partial and in-frame only. This table holds about 290,000 clones, 8% found once. The receptor was isolated from a woman aged 18-29 years in good health. The specimen was central memory CD4+ T cells from blood.

The CDR3: CASRRQGSYGYTF. Written as DNA, the CDR3 is TGTGCCAGCAGGAGACAGGGGTCCTATGGCTACACCTTC. The chain couples TRBV28 to TRBJ1-2, with TRBD1 identical over 8 bases. Germline V gene sequence: CDR1 MDHEN, CDR2 SYDVKM. This CDR3 has 13 amino acids. V was pared by 6 bases and J by 4 bases, with 4 bases of the junction left unmatched.